Listed below are T cell receptor beta chains from one sample, sequenced in a study of T cell responses to AZD1222 COVID-19 vaccine. The table came from immunoSEQ multiplex PCR; TCRdb's copy has only in-frame clones and leaves some out. Of about 35,000 clones in the sample, 65% to 90% were seen once. The specimen comprised peripheral blood, sampled 28 days after the second AZD1222 dose. The receptors originated from an adult who received the AZD1222 COVID-19 vaccine. The CDR3 runs from the conserved cysteine through the conserved F or W. A D gene is named only where the DNA matches it firmly. Clone size is given for some rows only: seen once, a few or many times, or a class if the clone is expanded.

j_call clone_size v_call d_call cdr3_aa cdr3_nt
TRBJ1-5 - TRBV30 TRBD1 CAWVPGGTGDNQPQHF TGTGCCTGGGTCCCGGGCGGGACAGGGGATAATCAGCCCCAGCATTTT
TRBJ2-6 - TRBV7-2 - CASSLARTSLWANVLTF TGTGCCAGCAGCTTAGCGCGGACCTCCTTGTGGGCCAACGTCCTGACTTTC
TRBJ2-3 - TRBV7-2 - CASSPILESDTQYF TGTGCCAGCAGCCCAATCCTGGAGAGTGATACGCAGTATTTT
TRBJ2-7 few TRBV18 - CASSLMASYEQYF TGTGCCAGCTCCCTTATGGCCAGCTACGAGCAGTACTTC
TRBJ2-5 - TRBV7-2 - CASSLQGTPQETQYF TGTGCCAGCAGCTTGCAGGGGACTCCCCAAGAGACCCAGTACTTC
TRBJ2-1 - TRBV2 TRBD2 CASTLGLASEQFF TGTGCCAGCACCCTGGGACTAGCTAGTGAGCAGTTCTTC
TRBJ2-1 - TRBV6-4 TRBD2 CASSDDSLAGEGPEQFF TGTGCCAGCAGTGACGATAGCCTAGCGGGAGAGGGTCCTGAGCAGTTCTTC
TRBJ1-2 - TRBV5-8 TRBD1 CATLALGQQVYGYTF TGTGCCACCCTCGCGCTGGGACAGCAGGTCTATGGCTACACCTTC
TRBJ2-2 - TRBV11-3 - CASSSLSTAGELFF TGTGCCAGCAGCTCCTTATCTACCGCCGGGGAGCTGTTTTTT
TRBJ2-1 - TRBV5-6 TRBD1 CASSWGTGSGNEQFF TGTGCCAGCAGCTGGGGGACAGGGAGTGGGAATGAGCAGTTCTTC
TRBJ1-1 - TRBV11-2 TRBD1 CASSPSQGALTEAFF TGTGCCAGCAGCCCTTCGCAGGGGGCGCTGACTGAAGCTTTCTTT
TRBJ1-1 - TRBV2 TRBD1 CASRGQALLNTEAFF TGTGCCAGCAGGGGACAGGCCTTATTGAACACTGAAGCTTTCTTT
TRBJ1-3 - TRBV5-6 - CASSLRGTGNTIYF TGTGCCAGCAGCTTGAGGGGAACGGGAAACACCATATATTTT
TRBJ1-3 once TRBV18 - CASSPPAEGNTIYF TGTGCCAGCTCACCTCCCGCGGAAGGAAACACCATATATTTT
TRBJ2-1 - TRBV5-8 - CASSRTSPFF TGTGCCAGCAGTCGCACATCTCCGTTCTTC
TRBJ2-7 - TRBV2 - CASRPVGNYEQYF TGTGCCAGCAGGCCAGTCGGTAACTACGAGCAGTACTTC
TRBJ1-5 - TRBV4-1 TRBD1 CASSQATGGWEPQHF TGCGCCAGCAGCCAAGCCACAGGGGGTTGGGAGCCCCAGCATTTT
TRBJ1-2 - TRBV3-1/TRBV3-2 - CASSQATGTNGYTF TGTGCCAGCAGCCAGGCAACCGGGACAAATGGCTACACCTTC
TRBJ1-1 - TRBV5-1 - CASSPRGDTEAFF TGCGCCAGCAGCCCAAGAGGGGACACTGAAGCTTTCTTT
TRBJ2-3 - TRBV6-5 TRBD2 CASSYSSTSGRNTQYF TGTGCCAGCAGTTATTCGTCCACTAGCGGGAGGAATACGCAGTATTTT
TRBJ2-4 - TRBV29-1 - CSVEPTGGDIQYF TGCAGCGTTGAGCCCACAGGGGGGGACATTCAGTACTTC
TRBJ2-2 - TRBV5-1 TRBD2 CASSAGGRNTGELFF TGCGCCAGCTCGGCGGGGGGTCGAAACACCGGGGAGCTGTTTTTT
TRBJ2-7 - TRBV27 TRBD1 CASRRQGGDYEQYF TGTGCCAGCAGAAGACAGGGTGGGGACTACGAGCAGTACTTC
TRBJ1-6 few TRBV11-2 - CASTRAPQNSPLHF TGTGCCAGCACCCGGGCACCCCAGAATTCACCCCTCCACTTT
TRBJ1-5 - TRBV12-5 TRBD1 CASGPTGRDQPQHF TGTGCTAGTGGTCCGACAGGGAGGGATCAGCCCCAGCATTTT
TRBJ2-1 - TRBV28 - CASSATDGVPYNEQFF TGTGCCAGCAGCGCGACAGACGGGGTGCCCTACAATGAGCAGTTCTTC
TRBJ1-1 - TRBV25-1 - CASSRQYTEAFF TGTGCCAGCAGTAGACAGTACACTGAAGCTTTCTTT
TRBJ1-2 - TRBV19 - CASNIGVNYGYTF TGTGCCAGTAATATAGGAGTTAACTATGGCTACACCTTC
TRBJ2-6 - TRBV6-5 - CASSSTGSGANVLTF TGTGCCAGCAGCTCTACAGGGTCTGGGGCCAACGTCCTGACTTTC
TRBJ1-1 once TRBV4-2 TRBD1 CASSQEVTGRNTEAFF TGTGCCAGCAGCCAAGAGGTGACAGGGCGGAACACTGAAGCTTTCTTT
TRBJ2-2 - TRBV3-1/TRBV3-2 TRBD1 CASSQGQPTGELFF TGTGCCAGCAGCCAGGGACAGCCCACCGGGGAGCTGTTTTTT
TRBJ2-2 - TRBV5-1 - CAGRLSNTGELFF TGCGCCGGCCGCCTCTCGAACACCGGGGAGCTGTTTTTT
TRBJ1-4 - TRBV20-1 - CSASRGANEKLFF TGCAGTGCTAGTAGGGGTGCTAATGAAAAACTGTTTTTT
TRBJ2-7 - TRBV27 - CASRLSKYEQYF TGTGCCAGCAGGCTTTCGAAATACGAGCAGTACTTC
TRBJ2-3 few TRBV27 TRBD2 CASRWLVRGAGGRKGTDTQYF TGTGCCAGCCGTTGGCTTGTTCGGGGAGCGGGAGGTCGTAAGGGCACAGATACGCAGTATTTT
TRBJ1-4 - TRBV28 - CASTRGGLGLSGKLFF TGTGCCAGCACCCGCGGGGGGCTAGGTCTAAGCGGAAAACTGTTTTTT
TRBJ2-1 - TRBV5-4 TRBD2 CASSLDSREAEEQFF TGTGCCAGCAGCTTGGACTCGCGGGAGGCGGAGGAGCAGTTCTTC
TRBJ1-3 - TRBV11-2 TRBD1 CASSAGQKGNTIYF TGTGCCAGCAGCGCGGGACAGAAAGGAAACACCATATATTTT
TRBJ1-3 - TRBV28 TRBD1 CASRPTGGAGNTIYF TGTGCCAGCAGACCAACAGGGGGCGCGGGAAACACCATATATTTT
TRBJ2-5 - TRBV11-2 TRBD2 CASSPGTSGGLQETQYF TGTGCCAGCAGCCCCGGGACTAGCGGGGGCCTGCAAGAGACCCAGTACTTC
TRBJ2-3 few TRBV7-9 - CASSLVSLDTQYF TGTGCCAGCAGCTTAGTTTCCCTAGATACGCAGTATTTT
TRBJ1-5 - TRBV6-1 TRBD1 CASSELAMGAQGASNQPQHF TGTGCCAGCAGTGAACTCGCCATGGGGGCACAGGGGGCTAGCAATCAGCCCCAGCATTTT
TRBJ2-3 - TRBV29-1 TRBD2 CSVTSGGEADTQYF TGCAGCGTTACTAGCGGGGGGGAGGCAGATACGCAGTATTTT
TRBJ2-3 - TRBV5-4 - CASSFRGHSDTQYF TGTGCCAGCAGCTTTAGGGGCCACTCAGATACGCAGTATTTT
TRBJ1-2 - TRBV10-3 - CAISGGYGYTF TGTGCCATCAGTGGGGGTTATGGCTACACCTTC
TRBJ2-5 once TRBV5-1 TRBD2 CASSWTSSETQYF TGCGCCAGCAGCTGGACTAGTTCTGAGACCCAGTACTTC
TRBJ2-3 - TRBV19 - CASSSGPSTDTQYF TGTGCCAGTAGTAGCGGGCCAAGCACAGATACGCAGTATTTT
TRBJ2-1 - TRBV5-1 TRBD2 CASSFNSGGYNEQFF TGCGCCAGCAGCTTCAATAGCGGGGGGTACAATGAGCAGTTCTTC
TRBJ1-2 once TRBV20-1 - CSASLGGYTF TGCAGTGCTAGTTTGGGGGGCTACACCTTC
TRBJ1-2 - TRBV30 - CAWSVFTPSGMPRGGYTF TGTGCCTGGAGTGTATTTACCCCTTCTGGGATGCCACGCGGTGGCTACACCTTC
TRBJ2-3 - TRBV27 - CASSPRRTADTQYF TGTGCCAGCAGTCCGCGAAGGACCGCAGATACGCAGTATTTT
TRBJ1-2 - TRBV5-4 - CASSLAGTNYGYTF TGTGCCAGCAGCTTGGCTGGTACCAACTATGGCTACACCTTC